This TCR beta chain was identified in a study of T cell repertoires in cytomegalovirus infection. Study-level information: Public TCR beta signatures provided an indication of both CMV infection and a matching HLA type. General study findings and limits: It was HLA-C-restricted CMV-specific TCR beta clonotypes that dominated the response ex vivo. Cumulative frequency (of public TCR beta family members) identified carriers of CMV plus the relevant HLA.

A single record per CDR3 protein comes from TCRdb applying MiXCR to the reads. The table records 250,000 to 350,000 distinct CDR3 sequences, over 20% of them present only once. V was cut by 3 bases and J by 2 bases, with 13 bases left in between. The CDR3 consists of 15 residues. The V gene's germline CDR1 is SGHTA and CDR2 FQGNSA. Comments on this clonotype: Its target is unknown.

Sequencing used PBMCs. This sequence joins TRBV7-2 and TRBJ2-5, with D perhaps matching TRBD1 (5 bases). This TCR was recovered from a human donor in good health (CMV status not recorded). Some clones in this sample may be carry-over from other donors' samples. The CDR3 coding sequence is TGTGCCAGCAGCTTGATTCTCAGGGAACAAGAGACCCAGTACTTC. This sequence encodes CASSLILREQETQYF.